Described below is a single T cell receptor beta chain sequence and its context. Its antigen is unidentified. TCRdb independently ran MiXCR on the reads; one entry per CDR3 protein. This repertoire shows under 300,000 distinct CDR3 sequences, roughly 21% found once; its top ten account for roughly a fifth. The CDR3 runs 13 residues. Trimming took off 7 bases at V and 2 bases at J, with 9 bases between the two ends. The germline CDR1 and CDR2 sequences are MDHEN and SYDVKM. These data belong to a study of T cell repertoires in cytomegalovirus infection. Study details: Indications came from public TCR beta signatures; they pointed to CMV infection and to a matching HLA type. Study-wide results and caveats: The response measured ex vivo was dominated by TCR beta clonotypes (HLA-C-restricted and CMV-specific).

The clonotype originates from a human donor in good health (CMV status not recorded). Some clones in this sample may be carry-over from other donors' samples. The rearrangement links TRBV28 to TRBJ2-1; D is uncertain. Material: cultured PBMCs, obtained from culture after CMV antigen stimulation. CDR3 sequence (DNA): TGTGCCAGCACCCCCGTACCCTACAATGAGCAGTTCTTC. This translates into CASTPVPYNEQFF.